The 17 T cell receptor beta chains below were found in one sample sequenced in a study of tumor and adjacent non-tumor tissue in lung cancer. No cell sorting was done before RNA was extracted from the tissue. More than 3 cm separated this lung sample from the edge of the tumor. A modified ARM-PCR protocol with three rounds of nested PCR amplified TCRbeta. TCRdb re-called the multiplex PCR reads with MiXCR, one entry per CDR3 protein. This table has 75,000 to 90,000 distinct CDR3 sequences, 76% appearing once. Sequenced input: distant non-tumor lung tissue. The receptors were gathered from a woman between 45 and 65 years old with non-small cell lung cancer.

About this clonotype: No conserved phenylalanine or tryptophan ends this CDR3, so it is likely a read error. The V gene is TRBV12-3 or TRBV12-4, the J gene TRBJ1-4; no definite D call. This CDR3 is 13 amino acids long. The CDR3 is CGSSLYGEEKLFL. The CDR3 coding sequence is TGTGGCAGCAGTTTATATGGCGAAGAAAAACTGTTTTTA.

This clonotype was seen at least ten times. The V call is TRBV5-1, the J call TRBJ2-7, with 8 nucleotides matching TRBD2. This CDR3 spans 15 amino acids. The V gene end was trimmed by 4 bases and the J gene end by 5 bases; junction bases not matched to a gene: 11. The germline CDR1 and CDR2 sequences are SGHRS and YFSETQ. The CDR3 reads CASSHIAGTANEQYF. The CDR3 bases are TGCGCCAGCAGCCACATAGCGGGAACCGCTAACGAGCAGTACTTC.

The chain's CDR3 is CASSGTSSRQYF. As DNA, the CDR3 is TGTGCCAGCAGCGGCACTAGTTCCCGACAGTACTTC. The V and J genes are TRBV11-1 and TRBJ2-7, with D maybe TRBD2 (5 bases). V was shortened by 5 bases and J by 10 bases, with 15 bases between the two germline ends. The CDR3 totals 12 residues. Germline CDR1 is SGHAT and CDR2 is FQDESV (reference sequence).

On this clonotype: The junction and the germline gene differ at one end; a read error may be behind it. V usage is TRBV6-1 and J usage is TRBJ2-6; TRBD2 agrees at 7 bases. The germline gives CDR1 MNHNS, CDR2 SASEGT. The CDR3 sequence is 15 residues long. The CDR3: CVGGGGPSGANVLTF. The CDR3 DNA sequence: TGTGTCGGCGGCGGGGGACCTAGTGGTGCCAACGTCCTGACGTTC.

Concerning this clonotype itself: A read error may produce the germline difference seen at one junction end. This chain links TRBV11-2 with TRBJ2-7; a possible D gene is TRBD1 (5 bases). The V gene's germline CDR1 is SGHAT and CDR2 FQNNGV. The CDR3 extends over 15 amino acids. The CDR3 region is CASRTGSGRTYEQYF. For the CDR3, the DNA is TGCGCCAGCAGGACCGGGTCAGGGCGCACCTACGAGCAGTACTTC.

Points on this clonotype: Without the conserved terminal phenylalanine or tryptophan, this CDR3 likely stems from a read error. The DNA is left out, because the CDR3 cannot be placed on it with certainty; the CDR3 is given as TCRdb lists it. The rearrangement uses TRBV27 and TRBJ1-6. CDR1 and CDR2 from the germline V gene are MNHEY and SMNVEV (reference sequence). The CDR3 spans 10 amino acids, including both terminal residues. The chain's CDR3 is CASRIRGPSG.

Note on this clonotype: Germline is not matched at one junction end, which may reflect a read error. This chain joins TRBV5-1 and TRBJ2-7; 7 bases line up with TRBD2. The CDR3 contains 17 residues. The V gene's germline CDR1 is SGHRS and CDR2 YFSETQ. The CDR3 sequence: CASSQVGLGVRDYEKYF. DNA of the CDR3: TGCGCCAGCAGCCAGGTTGGACTAGGGGTTCGGGACTACGAGAAGTACTTC.

About this clonotype: A junction end diverges from the germline sequence, so it may reflect a read error. CDR3 protein: CASSLRGSPNEKLVF. Here the CDR3 DNA reads TGTGCCAGCAGCCTCAGGGGTTCACCTAATGAAAAACTGGTTTTT. The chain has TRBV12-3 or TRBV12-4 and TRBJ1-4; possibly TRBD1 for D (6 bases). CDR3 length: 15 amino acids.

The sample holds a few counts of this clonotype. An end of the junction differs from the germline gene, which may be a read error. The J gene is TRBJ2-2, the V gene TRBV28; 7 bases fit TRBD2. Germline loops: CDR1 MDHEN, CDR2 SYDVKM. CDR3 length equals 16 residues. The CDR3 here is CASTTRGLAGTGELFF. In DNA form, the CDR3 reads TGTGCTAGCACCACTCGAGGATTAGCGGGCACCGGGGAGCTGTTTTTT.

In regard to this clonotype: The junction departs from germline at one end; a sequencing error may be responsible. CDR3: CASSWGQLYERYF. For the CDR3, the DNA is TGTGCCAGCAGCTGGGGACAGCTGTACGAGCGGTACTTC. The J gene is TRBJ2-7, the V gene TRBV5-5; 7 bases are a match to TRBD1. Germline V CDR1 and CDR2: SGHKS, YYEKEE (reference sequence). This CDR3 spans 13 amino acids.

Worth noting for this clonotype: This may stem from a read error, because a much larger clone lies one nucleotide away. The V and J genes are TRBV10-2 and TRBJ2-2; 9 bases are a match to TRBD1. Germline loops: CDR1 WSHSY, CDR2 SAAADI. The CDR3 has 17 amino acids. Written as DNA, the CDR3 is TGCGTCAGCAGTCCGGGACAGGGACCTTCGAACGCCGGGGAGCTGTTTTTT. It encodes CVSSPGQGPSNAGELFF.

As regards this clonotype: A single base separates this from a much larger clone, so it may be a read error. The chain is built from TRBV24-1 and TRBJ1-5, with TRBD1 matching over 9 bases. Germline assignment: CDR1 KGHDR and CDR2 SFDVKD. V lost 5 bases and J lost 4; bases outside the gene matches: 5. CDR3 length equals 15 residues. The CDR3 loop is CATSAQGQGNQPQHF. For the CDR3, the DNA is TGTGCCACCAGTGCCCAGGGACAGGGAAATCAGCCCCAGCATTTT.

This clonotype was observed at least ten times. CDR3 protein: CASSSTRRKEKLFF. In DNA, the CDR3 is TGCGCCAGCAGCAGTACCAGGAGAAAGGAAAAACTGTTTTTT. The genes are TRBV4-1 and TRBJ1-4; D is ambiguous. The CDR3 consists of 14 residues. The germline CDR1 and CDR2 sequences are MGHRA and YSYEKL. V gave up 5 bases and J gave up 8 bases, with 15 bases separating them.

This clonotype was detected once. The junction and the germline gene differ at one end; a read error may be behind it. CDR3 protein: CVSSFWTENSPLHF. The DNA of the CDR3 is TGTGTCAGCAGTTTTTGGACAGAAAACTCACCCCTCCACTTT. This chain connects TRBV28 to TRBJ1-6; D is possibly TRBD1 (6 bases). The germline V gene has CDR1 MDHEN and CDR2 SYDVKM. CDR3 length: 14 amino acids.

Points on this clonotype: A read error may be the cause here, since a much bigger clone is one base away. CDR3 sequence reads: CANSQREAGEQFF. The CDR3 coding sequence is TGTGCCAACTCCCAGCGGGAGGCCGGTGAGCAGTTCTTC. The J gene is TRBJ2-1, the V gene TRBV6-4; 9 bases are a match to TRBD2. Germline-derived CDR1 and CDR2 are MRHNA and SNTAGT. V was pared by 10 bases and J by 9 bases, with 10 bases of the junction left unmatched. The CDR3 extends over 13 amino acids.

Concerning this clonotype: Germline and junction disagree at one end, which may indicate a read error. The rearrangement joins TRBV28 to TRBJ1-2; D is possibly TRBD1 (5 bases). Germline V gene sequence: CDR1 MDHEN, CDR2 SYDVKM. The CDR3 runs 17 residues. CDR3 coding DNA: TGTGTCAGCAGTTTATTGCCGCGGGGCGGGGGGTCCATTGGCTACACCTTC. Protein sequence: CVSSLLPRGGGSIGYTF.

The chain has TRBV7-9 and TRBJ2-7, with D perhaps matching TRBD1 or TRBD2 (5 bases each). The CDR3 extends over 14 amino acids. The V and J ends lost 5 bases and 3 bases respectively, with 14 bases between them. In germline, CDR1 is SEHNR, CDR2 FQNEAQ (reference sequence). The CDR3 coding sequence is TGTGCCAGCAGCATAGTTGGGACGCTCTACGAGCAGTACTTC. Its protein product is CASSIVGTLYEQYF. Full variable domain (remainder filled in from reference TRBV7-9 and TRBJ2-7): DTGVSQNPRHKITKRGQNVTFRCDPISEHNRLYWYRQTLGQGPEFLTYFQNEAQLEKSRLLSDRFSAERPKGSFSTLEIQRTEQGDSAMYLCASSIVGTLYEQYFGPGTRLTVT.